The clone carrying this T cell receptor beta chain was seen a few times. This entry belongs to a study of T-cell reconstitution after alpha-beta-depleted transplantation in children. Preparation of the TCRbeta library used unique molecular identifiers. TCRdb called the PCR reads again in MiXCR, with one record for every CDR3 protein. This sample has about 580,000 distinct CDR3 sequences; roughly 23% occur once, and the top ten carry over 12%. The CDR3 covers 16 residues. CDR1 LGHNA and CDR2 YSLEER come from the germline V gene. The V and J ends lost 0 bases and 3 bases, in that order; junction bases with no gene match: 8.

V is TRBV4-3 and J is TRBJ2-7, with 7 bases aligning to TRBD2. This TCR derives from a boy younger than two who had a stem cell transplant for acute myeloid leukemia, so the T cells may come from the graft donor. The input for sequencing was PBMCs, mostly from graft donor cells, taken 360 days after TCRalphabeta/CD19-depleted stem cell transplant. This CDR3 is CASSQDGSRGIYEQYF. DNA for the CDR3: TGCGCCAGCAGCCAAGATGGGTCGCGGGGGATCTACGAGCAGTACTTC.